Reported below is one TCR beta chain. The antigen is not known. Sequenced by immunoSEQ multiplex PCR; TCRdb stores in-frame clones only, minus some. Altogether over 400,000 clones are present, approximately 84% being singletons, with the ten largest covering 9.5% to 15%. The V gene lost 6 bases and the J gene lost 3 bases, with 11 bases spanning the gap. CDR3 length equals 13 residues. In germline, CDR1 is MDHEN, CDR2 SYDVKM. These data are taken from a study of shared clonotypes between healthy human individuals. Findings and limits, study-wide: Sampling was confined to blood; repertoires within tissues likely differ.

This chain joins TRBV28 and TRBJ2-5; TRBD1 or TRBD2 may be the D gene (5 bases each). The TCR comes from a woman aged 40 to 49 in good health. Some clones in this sample may be carry-over from other donors' samples. Sequencing was performed on PBMCs. The CDR3 DNA sequence: TGTGCCAGCAGCGGGGCTAGGGAAGAGACCCAGTACTTC. It codes for CASSGAREETQYF.